The T cell receptor (beta chain) under discussion was sequenced for a study of T cell responses to AZD1222 COVID-19 vaccine. Produced via immunoSEQ multiplex PCR; TCRdb's table is partial and in-frame only. This sample has 150,000 or so clones, with nearly 90% found just once. There are 14 residues in the CDR3. The ends were cut back, 8 bases at V and 1 base at J, with 12 bases in the middle. CDR1 and CDR2 (germline): MDHEN, SYDVKM. The chain is built from TRBV28 and TRBJ1-3; D may be TRBD1 (5 bases). Sequencing was performed on peripheral blood, taken on day 0 of AZD1222 vaccination. The clonotype comes from an adult in good health. CDR3: CASAGAASGNTIYF. CDR3 coding DNA: TGTGCCAGCGCCGGGGCCGCTTCTGGAAACACCATATATTTT.